This T cell receptor (beta chain) was retrieved from a study of blood T cell repertoires in COVID-19. About the research overall: T cells, B-cell-depleted T cells, or PBMCs supplied cDNA or gDNA.

Germline V gives CDR1 SGHRS, CDR2 YFSETQ. The CDR3 contains 15 residues. V shed 4 bases, J shed 2 bases, and the junction held 5 bases outside the gene matches. In the authors' workflow: Quantification of nucleated cells was approximated via reference gene primer amplification. Data came from immunoSEQ multiplex PCR; TCRdb stores just in-frame clones and leaves some out. V and J calls and clone size follow that table, whereas D and trimming were derived from the DNA. The table has around 190,000 clones, roughly four fifths seen once. This clonotype was obtained from a woman in her 70s with COVID-19, enrolled during active disease. The chain uses TRBV5-1 and TRBJ1-5; 8 bases are shared with TRBD1. The sequencing sample was made of peripheral blood. CDR3 DNA sequence: TGCGCCAGCAGCCCGACAGGGGCCCGCAATCAGCCCCAGCATTTT. It codes for CASSPTGARNQPQHF.